This T cell receptor (beta chain) was recovered during a study of T cell responses to AZD1222 COVID-19 vaccine. Findings of the study overall: Females made up more of the donors, who were largely white British, and clonal diversity may have come out too low.

Clones were sequenced by immunoSEQ multiplex PCR, and TCRdb holds only the in-frame ones, with some missing. This sample has approximately 100,000 clones, with roughly 87% found just once. Comment on this clone: Its antigen remains unidentified.

Source: peripheral blood, taken on day 0 of AZD1222 vaccination. This TCR derives from an adult in good health.

CDR3 loop: CASSFFVVDSPLHF. For the CDR3, the DNA is TGTGCCAGCAGCTTTTTTGTAGTAGATTCACCCCTCCACTTT. The chain has TRBV11-2 and TRBJ1-6; D uncertain. The ends were cut back, 3 bases at V and 8 bases at J, with 11 bases in the middle. CDR3 length equals 14 residues. CDR1 and CDR2 from the germline V gene are SGHAT and FQNNGV.